A single T cell receptor (beta chain) is shown here with its context. CDR1 LGHDT and CDR2 YNNKEL come from the germline V gene (reference sequence). The V gene lost 0 bases and the J gene lost 5 bases, with 19 bases spanning the gap. This CDR3 has 17 amino acids. This specimen belongs to a study of blood T cell repertoires in COVID-19. Background on the study: COVID-19 samples, acute and convalescent, were from the United States, Italy and Spain. Sources were T cells, B-cell-depleted T cells, or PBMCs; the material itself was cDNA or gDNA.

As handled by the study authors: Reference gene primers were amplified, and this amplification served to estimate nucleated cell counts. Profiling relied on immunoSEQ multiplex PCR, and the TCRdb table lists in-frame clones only, not all of them. V, J and clone size are those of that table, while D and trimming were read from the DNA. The repertoire consists of around 50,000 clones, with approximately 90% occurring once and the leading ten covering about 6.8%. Seattle patients were enrolled during active infection and followed longitudinally. V usage is TRBV3-1 (or the pseudogene TRBV3-2) and J usage is TRBJ1-1; TRBD1 is a possible D gene (6 bases). The clonotype was recovered from an older woman with COVID-19, enrolled during active disease. The sample comprised peripheral blood. The CDR3 sequence is CASSQEARGLRRTEAFF. In nucleotides, the CDR3 is TGTGCCAGCAGCCAAGAGGCCAGGGGTCTGCGTAGGACTGAAGCTTTCTTT.